This TCR beta chain was sequenced for a study of CD8 T cells in Susac syndrome. This CDR3 comprises 14 residues. The V gene lost 0 bases and the J gene lost 6 bases, with 12 bases spanning the gap. Germline CDR1 SGHDN, CDR2 FVKESK. An input of about 0.45 to 1 ug of RNA was subjected to reverse transcription using random hexamers. TCRdb re-derived calls from the immunoSEQ multiplex PCR reads in MiXCR, one entry per CDR3 protein. The sample lists approximately 170,000 distinct CDR3 sequences, 80% to 95% seen once, with around 0.13% in the top ten. FACS was used to enrich TEMRA cells, whereas the CD8+ and CD4+ T cells were obtained by negative isolation.

The specimen was CD4+ T cells from PBMCs. This TCR was recovered from a human donor in good health. The chain combines TRBV14 with TRBJ2-7; the D call may be TRBD1 or TRBD2 (5 bases each). CDR3 bases: TGTGCCAGCAGCCAAGATCTGGGACGGGGCGAGCAGTACTTC. The encoded protein is CASSQDLGRGEQYF.